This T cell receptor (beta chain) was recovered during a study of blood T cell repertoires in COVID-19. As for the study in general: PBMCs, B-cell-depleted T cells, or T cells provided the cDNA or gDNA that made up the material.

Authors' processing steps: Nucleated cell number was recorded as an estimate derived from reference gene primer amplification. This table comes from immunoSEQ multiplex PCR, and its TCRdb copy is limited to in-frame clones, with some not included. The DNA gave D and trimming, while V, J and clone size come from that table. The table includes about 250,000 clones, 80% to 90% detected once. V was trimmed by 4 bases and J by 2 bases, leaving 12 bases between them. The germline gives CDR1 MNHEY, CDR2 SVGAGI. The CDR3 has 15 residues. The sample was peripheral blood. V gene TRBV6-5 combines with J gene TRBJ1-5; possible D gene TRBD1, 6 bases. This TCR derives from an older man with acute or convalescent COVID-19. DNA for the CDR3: TGTGCCAGCAGTTCGCAGGGGTTCGGCAATCAGCCCCAGCATTTT. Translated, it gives CASSSQGFGNQPQHF.